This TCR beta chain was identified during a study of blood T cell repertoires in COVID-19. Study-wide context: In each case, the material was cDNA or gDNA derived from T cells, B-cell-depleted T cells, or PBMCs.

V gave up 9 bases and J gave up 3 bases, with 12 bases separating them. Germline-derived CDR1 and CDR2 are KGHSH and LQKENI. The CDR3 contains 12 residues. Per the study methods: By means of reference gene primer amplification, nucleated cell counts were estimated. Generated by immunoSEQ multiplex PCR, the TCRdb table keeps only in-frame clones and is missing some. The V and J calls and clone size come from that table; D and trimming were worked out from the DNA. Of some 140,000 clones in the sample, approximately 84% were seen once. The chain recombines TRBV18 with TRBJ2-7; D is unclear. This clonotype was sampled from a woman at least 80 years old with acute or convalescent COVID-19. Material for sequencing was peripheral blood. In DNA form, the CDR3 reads TGTGCCAGTACGACAATCAGCTACGAGCAGTACTTC. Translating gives CASTTISYEQYF.